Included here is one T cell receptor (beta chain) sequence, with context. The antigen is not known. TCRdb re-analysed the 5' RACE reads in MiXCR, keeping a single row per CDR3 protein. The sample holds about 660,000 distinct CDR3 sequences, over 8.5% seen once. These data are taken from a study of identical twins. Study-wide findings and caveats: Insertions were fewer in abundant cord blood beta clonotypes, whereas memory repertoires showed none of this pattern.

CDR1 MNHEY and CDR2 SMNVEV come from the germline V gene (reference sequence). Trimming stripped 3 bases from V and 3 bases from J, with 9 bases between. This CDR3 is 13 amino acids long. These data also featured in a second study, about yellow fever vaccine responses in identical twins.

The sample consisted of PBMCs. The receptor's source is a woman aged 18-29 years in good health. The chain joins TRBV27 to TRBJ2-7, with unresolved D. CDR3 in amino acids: CASSLSRYYEQYF. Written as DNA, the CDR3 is TGTGCCAGCAGTTTGTCGCGTTACTACGAGCAGTACTTC.